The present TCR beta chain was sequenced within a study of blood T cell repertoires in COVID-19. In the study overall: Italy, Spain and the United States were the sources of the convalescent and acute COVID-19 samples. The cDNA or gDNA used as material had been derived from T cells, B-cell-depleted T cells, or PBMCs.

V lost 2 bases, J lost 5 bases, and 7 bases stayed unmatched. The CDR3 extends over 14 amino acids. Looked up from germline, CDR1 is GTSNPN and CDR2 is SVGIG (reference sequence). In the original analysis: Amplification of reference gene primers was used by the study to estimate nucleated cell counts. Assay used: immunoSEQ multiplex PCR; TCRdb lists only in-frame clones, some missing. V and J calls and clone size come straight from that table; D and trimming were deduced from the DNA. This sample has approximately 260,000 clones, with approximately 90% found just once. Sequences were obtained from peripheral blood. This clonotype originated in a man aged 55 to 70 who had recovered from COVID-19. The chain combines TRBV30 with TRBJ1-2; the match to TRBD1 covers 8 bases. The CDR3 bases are TGTGCCTGGAGTAATTCACAGGGGGGATATGGCTACACCTTC. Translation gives CAWSNSQGGYGYTF.